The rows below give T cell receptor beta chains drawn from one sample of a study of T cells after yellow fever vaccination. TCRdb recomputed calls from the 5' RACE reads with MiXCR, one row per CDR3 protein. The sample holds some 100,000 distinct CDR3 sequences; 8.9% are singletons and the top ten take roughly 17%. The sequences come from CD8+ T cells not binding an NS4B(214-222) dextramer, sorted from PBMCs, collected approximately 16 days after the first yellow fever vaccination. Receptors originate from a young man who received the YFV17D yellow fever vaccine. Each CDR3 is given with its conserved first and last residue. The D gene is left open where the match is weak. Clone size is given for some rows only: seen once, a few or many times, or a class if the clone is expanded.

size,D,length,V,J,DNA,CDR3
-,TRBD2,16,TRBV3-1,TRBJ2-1,TGTGCCAGCAGCCAAGATCCTAGCGGGGGATACAATGAGCAGTTCTTC,CASSQDPSGGYNEQFF
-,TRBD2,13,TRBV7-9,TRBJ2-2,TGTGCCAGCAGCGACCCGACTAGCACCGAGCTGTTTTTT,CASSDPTSTELFF
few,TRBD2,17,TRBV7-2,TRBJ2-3,TGTGCCAGCAGCTCCCCGACTAGCGGGGCGAACTCAGATACGCAGTATTTT,CASSSPTSGANSDTQYF
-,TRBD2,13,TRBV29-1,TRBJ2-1,TGCAGCGTTTCTCGAAGCGGGGCGAATGAGCAGTTCTTC,CSVSRSGANEQFF
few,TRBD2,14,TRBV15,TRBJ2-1,TGTGCCACCAGCAGAGGACTAGCGGGTAATGAGCAGTTCTTC,CATSRGLAGNEQFF
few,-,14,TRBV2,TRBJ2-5,TGTGCCAGCAGTGAAGCTTACAGCGGGGAGACCCAGTACTTC,CASSEAYSGETQYF
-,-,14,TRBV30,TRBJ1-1,TGTGCCTGGAGCTTGGACACTTTGAACACTGAAGCTTTCTTT,CAWSLDTLNTEAFF
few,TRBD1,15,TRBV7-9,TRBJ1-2,TGTGCCAGCAGCCCACGGGACAGGGTTACCTATGGCTACACCTTC,CASSPRDRVTYGYTF
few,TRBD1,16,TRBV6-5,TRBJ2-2,TGTGCCAGCAGTTTCCACAGGGGGATGGACACCGGGGAGCTGTTTTTT,CASSFHRGMDTGELFF
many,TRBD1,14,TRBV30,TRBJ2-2,TGTGCCTGGAACCACAGGGGATGGGGCGGGGAGCTGTTTTTT,CAWNHRGWGGELFF
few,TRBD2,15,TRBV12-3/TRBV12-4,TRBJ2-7,TGTGCCAGCAGTTTGACGAGCGGGGGGGCGAGCGAGCAGTACTTC,CASSLTSGGASEQYF
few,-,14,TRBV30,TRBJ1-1,TGTGCCTGGAGTGTTGGGGGACGGGGCACTGAAGCTTTCTTT,CAWSVGGRGTEAFF
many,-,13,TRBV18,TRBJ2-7,TGTGCCAGCTCACCGGGCAGGACCTACGAGCAGTACTTC,CASSPGRTYEQYF
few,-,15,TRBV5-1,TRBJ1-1,TGCGCCAGCAGCTTGGGTGGAGGGTTGAACACTGAAGCTTTCTTT,CASSLGGGLNTEAFF
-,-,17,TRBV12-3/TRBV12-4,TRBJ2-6,TGTGCCAGCAGTTCCCGTTGGGTTCTCTGGTGGGCCAACGTCCTGACTTTC,CASSSRWVLWWANVLTF
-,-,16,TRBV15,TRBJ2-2,TGTGCCACCGCCATTCCTGAGCAGTCGAACACCGGGGAGCTGTTTTTT,CATAIPEQSNTGELFF
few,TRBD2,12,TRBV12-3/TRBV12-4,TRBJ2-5,TGTGCCAGCGGGGCGGGGGAGGAGACCCAGTACTTC,CASGAGEETQYF
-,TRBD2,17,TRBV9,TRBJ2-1,TGTGCCAGCAACGGACTAGCGGGGGGGAGCTCCTACAATGAGCAGTTCTTC,CASNGLAGGSSYNEQFF
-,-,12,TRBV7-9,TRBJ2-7,TGTGCCAGCAGCGGGCTAGCAAAAGAGCAGTACTTC,CASSGLAKEQYF
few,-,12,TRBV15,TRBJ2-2,TGTGCCACCAGGGAAGGGACCGGGGAGCTGTTTTTT,CATREGTGELFF
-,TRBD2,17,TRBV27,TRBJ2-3,TGTGCCACCACATTCGGAGCTAGCGGGGGTGGGGCAGATACGCAGTATTTT,CATTFGASGGGADTQYF
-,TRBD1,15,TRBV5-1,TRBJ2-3,TGCGCCAGCAGACAGGGACAGGGCGGATCAGATACGCAGTATTTT,CASRQGQGGSDTQYF
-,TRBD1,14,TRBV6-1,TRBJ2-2,TGTGCCAGCCGGGACAGCTCGAACACCTGGGAGCTGTTTTTT,CASRDSSNTWELFF
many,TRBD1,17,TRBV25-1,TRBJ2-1,TGTGCCAGCAGTGAATATATTCGAGACAGGGGTCGGGATGAGCAGTTCTTC,CASSEYIRDRGRDEQFF
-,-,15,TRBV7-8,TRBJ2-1,TGTGCCAGCAACCCCAGCGGAAGCTCCTACAATGAGCAGTTCTTC,CASNPSGSSYNEQFF
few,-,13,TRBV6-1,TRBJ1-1,TGTGCCACGTGTTTAGGCCCGAACACTGAAGCTTTCTTT,CATCLGPNTEAFF
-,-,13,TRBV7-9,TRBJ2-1,TGTGCCAGCAGCTTAGAACTCGGCAATGAGCAGTTCTTC,CASSLELGNEQFF
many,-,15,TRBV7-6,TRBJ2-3,TGTGCCAGCAGCTTAGTTACTAGCCGAACAGATACGCAGTATTTT,CASSLVTSRTDTQYF
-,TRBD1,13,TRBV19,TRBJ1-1,TGTGCCAGTAGGTCACAGGGGCGGGTTGAAGCTTTCTTT,CASRSQGRVEAFF
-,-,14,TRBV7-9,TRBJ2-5,TGTGCCAGCAGCTTAGTCCGGGGGCGAGAGACCCAGTACTTC,CASSLVRGRETQYF
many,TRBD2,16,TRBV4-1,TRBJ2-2,TGCGCCAGCAGCCTAATACTAGCGGAGAACACCGGGGAGCTGTTTTTT,CASSLILAENTGELFF
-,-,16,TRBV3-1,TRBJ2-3,TGTGCCAGCAGCCAAGATTATCGGCTAGCCACAGATACGCAGTATTTT,CASSQDYRLATDTQYF
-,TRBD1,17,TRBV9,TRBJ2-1,TGTGCCAGCAGCGAGGGAGGTGGGACAGGGGTACGGAATGAGCAGTTCTTC,CASSEGGGTGVRNEQFF
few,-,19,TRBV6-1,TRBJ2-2,TGTGCCAGCAGTGGCCCCTCGACAGGTTCGGGGCCCAACACCGGGGAGCTGTTTTTT,CASSGPSTGSGPNTGELFF
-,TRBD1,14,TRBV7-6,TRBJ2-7,TGTGCCAGCAGCAACCGGGACAGGTCCCACGAGCAGTACTTC,CASSNRDRSHEQYF
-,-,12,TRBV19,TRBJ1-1,TGTGCCGGCCGGGCCTTGAACACTGAAGCTTTCTTT,CAGRALNTEAFF
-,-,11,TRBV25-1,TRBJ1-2,TGTGCCAGCAGTGATACTTGGGGCTACACCTTC,CASSDTWGYTF
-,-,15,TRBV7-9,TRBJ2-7,TGTGCCAGCAGCTTGGCTACGGGGCCCTCCTACGAGCAGTACTTC,CASSLATGPSYEQYF
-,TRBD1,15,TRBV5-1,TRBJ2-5,TGCGCCAGCAGCTCGACAGGGTCGAGTGGAGAGACCCAGTACTTC,CASSSTGSSGETQYF
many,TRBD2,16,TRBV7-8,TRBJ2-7,TGTGCCAGCAGCTTCCCCCTAGCGGGGGGTTCCTACGAGCAGTACTTC,CASSFPLAGGSYEQYF
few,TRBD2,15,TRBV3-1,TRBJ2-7,TGTGCCAGCAGCCACGGTAGCGGGGCCGCCTACGAGCAGTACTTC,CASSHGSGAAYEQYF
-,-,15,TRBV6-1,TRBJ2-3,TGTGCCAGCGCCTTCACAGTTGTGGCTGAAGATACGCAGTATTTT,CASAFTVVAEDTQYF
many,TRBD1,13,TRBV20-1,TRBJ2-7,TGCAGTGCACAGGGGGCTACTGCCTACGAGCAGTACTTC,CSAQGATAYEQYF
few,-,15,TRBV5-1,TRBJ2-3,TGCGCCAGCAGCTCCGGAGGGGGCACAATGGATACGCAGTATTTT,CASSSGGGTMDTQYF
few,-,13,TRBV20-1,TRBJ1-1,TGCAGTGCTAGAGATCGTTCAGACACTGAAGCTTTCTTT,CSARDRSDTEAFF
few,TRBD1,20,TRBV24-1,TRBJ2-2,TGTGCCACCAGTGATTTCCCCAGGACAGGCTCCGGTACTTACACCGGGGAGCTGTTTTTT,CATSDFPRTGSGTYTGELFF
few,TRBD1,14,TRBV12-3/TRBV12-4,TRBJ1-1,TGTGCCAGCAGGACAGGGGGCGGGAACACTGAAGCTTTCTTT,CASRTGGGNTEAFF
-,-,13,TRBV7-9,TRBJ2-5,TGTGCCAGCAGCTTACCAGAACAAGAGACCCAGTACTTC,CASSLPEQETQYF